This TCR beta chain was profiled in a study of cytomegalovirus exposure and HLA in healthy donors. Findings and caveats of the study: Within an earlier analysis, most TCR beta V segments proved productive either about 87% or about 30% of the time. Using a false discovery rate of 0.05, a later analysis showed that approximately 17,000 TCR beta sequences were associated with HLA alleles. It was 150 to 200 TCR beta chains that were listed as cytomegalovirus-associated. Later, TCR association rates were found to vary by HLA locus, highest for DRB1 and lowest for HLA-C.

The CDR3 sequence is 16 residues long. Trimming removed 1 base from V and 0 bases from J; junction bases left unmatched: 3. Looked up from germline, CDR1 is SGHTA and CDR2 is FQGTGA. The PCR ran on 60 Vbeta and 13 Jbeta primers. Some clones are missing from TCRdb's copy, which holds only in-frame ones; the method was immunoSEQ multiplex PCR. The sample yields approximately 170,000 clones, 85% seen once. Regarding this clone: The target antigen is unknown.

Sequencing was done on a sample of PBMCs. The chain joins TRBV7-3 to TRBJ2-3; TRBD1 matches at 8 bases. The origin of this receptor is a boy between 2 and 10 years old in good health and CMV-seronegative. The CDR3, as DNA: TGTGCCAGCAGCTTAAGGAGACAGGGGAGCACAGATACGCAGTATTTT. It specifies CASSLRRQGSTDTQYF.